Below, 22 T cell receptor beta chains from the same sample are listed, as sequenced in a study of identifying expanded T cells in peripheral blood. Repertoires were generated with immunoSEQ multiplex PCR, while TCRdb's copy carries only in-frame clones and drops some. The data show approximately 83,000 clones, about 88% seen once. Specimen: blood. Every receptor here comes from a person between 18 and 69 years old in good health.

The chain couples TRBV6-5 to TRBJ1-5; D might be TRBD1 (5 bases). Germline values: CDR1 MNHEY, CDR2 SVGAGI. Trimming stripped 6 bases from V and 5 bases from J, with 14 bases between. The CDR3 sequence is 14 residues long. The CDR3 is CASSRGDRDQPQHF. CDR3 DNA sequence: TGTGCCAGCAGCAGAGGGGATCGGGATCAGCCCCAGCATTTT.

The CDR3 bases are TGTGCCAGCAGTTATGGACAGTTCTCTGGGGCCAACGTCCTGACTTTC. Translation: CASSYGQFSGANVLTF. The chain carries TRBV6-6 and TRBJ2-6; maybe TRBD1 (6 bases). The CDR3 extends over 16 amino acids. Germline loops: CDR1 MNHNY, CDR2 SVGAGI (reference sequence). The V end lost 3 bases, the J end lost 0 bases, and 9 bases lay between the germline ends.

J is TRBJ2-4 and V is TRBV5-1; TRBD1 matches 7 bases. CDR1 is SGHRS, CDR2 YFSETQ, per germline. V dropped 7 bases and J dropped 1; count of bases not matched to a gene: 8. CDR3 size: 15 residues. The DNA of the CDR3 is TGCGCCAGCGCCCGAGCACAGGGGGCCAAAAACATTCAGTACTTC. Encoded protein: CASARAQGAKNIQYF.

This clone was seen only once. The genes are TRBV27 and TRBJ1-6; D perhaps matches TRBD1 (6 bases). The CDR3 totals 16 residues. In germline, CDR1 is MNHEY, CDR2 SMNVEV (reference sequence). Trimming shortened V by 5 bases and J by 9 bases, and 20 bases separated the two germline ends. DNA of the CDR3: TGTGCCAGCAGTGATGGGATCAGGGGAAGTGGTTCACCCCTCCACTTT. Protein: CASSDGIRGSGSPLHF.

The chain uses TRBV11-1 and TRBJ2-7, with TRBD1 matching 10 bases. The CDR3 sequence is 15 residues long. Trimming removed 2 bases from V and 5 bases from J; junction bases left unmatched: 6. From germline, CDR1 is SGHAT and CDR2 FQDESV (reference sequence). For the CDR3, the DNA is TGTGCCAGCAGCTTACCCACCGGGACAGGGGACGAGCAGTACTTC. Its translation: CASSLPTGTGDEQYF.

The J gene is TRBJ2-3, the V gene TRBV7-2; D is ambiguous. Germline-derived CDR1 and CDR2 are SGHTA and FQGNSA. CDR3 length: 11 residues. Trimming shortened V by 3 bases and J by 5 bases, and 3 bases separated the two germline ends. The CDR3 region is CASSFRDTQYF. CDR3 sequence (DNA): TGTGCCAGCAGCTTCCGAGATACGCAGTATTTT.

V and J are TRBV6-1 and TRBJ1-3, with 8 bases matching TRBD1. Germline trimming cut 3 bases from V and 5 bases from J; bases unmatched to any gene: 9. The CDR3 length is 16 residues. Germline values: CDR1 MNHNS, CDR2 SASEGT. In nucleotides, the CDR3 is TGTGCCAGCAGTGATATTTGGAACAGGGGGAGAAACACCATATATTTT. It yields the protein CASSDIWNRGRNTIYF.

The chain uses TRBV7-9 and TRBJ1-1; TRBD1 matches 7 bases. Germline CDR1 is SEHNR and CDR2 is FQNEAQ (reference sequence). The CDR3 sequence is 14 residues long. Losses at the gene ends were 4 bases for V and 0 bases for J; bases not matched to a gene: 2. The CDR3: CASSWGQMNTEAFF. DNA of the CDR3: TGTGCCAGCAGCTGGGGACAGATGAACACTGAAGCTTTCTTT.

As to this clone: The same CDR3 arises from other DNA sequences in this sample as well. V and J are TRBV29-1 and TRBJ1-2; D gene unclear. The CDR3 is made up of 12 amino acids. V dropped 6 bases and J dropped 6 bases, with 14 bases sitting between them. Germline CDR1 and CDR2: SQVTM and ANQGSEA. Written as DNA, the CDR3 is TGCAGCGTCCGGGGTTTGGTTGATGGCTACACCTTC. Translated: CSVRGLVDGYTF.

The CDR3 spells CASSSLGEGFF. Here the CDR3 DNA reads TGTGCCAGCAGCTCTTTGGGGGAAGGGTTCTTT. This chain uses TRBV7-9 with TRBJ1-1; possibly TRBD1 for D (5 bases). Germline assignment: CDR1 SEHNR and CDR2 FQNEAQ (reference sequence). The germline V and J ends were trimmed by 4 bases and 14 bases, with 14 bases remaining between them. The CDR3 length is 11 residues. Full variable domain (remainder filled in from reference TRBV7-9 and TRBJ1-1): DTGVSQNPRHKITKRGQNVTFRCDPISEHNRLYWYRQTLGQGPEFLTYFQNEAQLEKSRLLSDRFSAERPKGSFSTLEIQRTEQGDSAMYLCASSSLGEGFFGQGTRLTVV.

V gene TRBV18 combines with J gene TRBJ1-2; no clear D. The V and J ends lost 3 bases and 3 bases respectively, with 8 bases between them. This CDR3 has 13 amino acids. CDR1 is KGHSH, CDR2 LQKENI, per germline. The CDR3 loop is CASSPERDYGYTF. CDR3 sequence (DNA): TGTGCCAGCTCACCGGAAAGGGACTATGGCTACACCTTC.

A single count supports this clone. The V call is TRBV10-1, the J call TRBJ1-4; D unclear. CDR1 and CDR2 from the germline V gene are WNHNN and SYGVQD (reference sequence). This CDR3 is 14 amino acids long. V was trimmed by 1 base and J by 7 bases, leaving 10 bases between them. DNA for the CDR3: TGCGCCAGCAGTGAGTTCCCAGTAGGTGAAAAACTGTTTTTT. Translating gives CASSEFPVGEKLFF.

DNA for the CDR3: TGTGCCATCAGCCCTTTGACCTACAGGGGCCCCTACGAGCAGTACTTC. Its protein is CAISPLTYRGPYEQYF. The chain carries TRBV10-3 and TRBJ2-7, with TRBD1 identical over 7 bases. Germline-derived CDR1 and CDR2 are ENHRY and SYGVKD. V lost 6 bases and J lost 2; bases outside the gene matches: 13. CDR3 length: 16 residues.

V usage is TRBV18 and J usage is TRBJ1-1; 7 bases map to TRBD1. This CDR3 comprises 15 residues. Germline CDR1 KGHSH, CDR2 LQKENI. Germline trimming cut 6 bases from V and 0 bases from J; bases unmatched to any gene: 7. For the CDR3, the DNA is TGTGCCAGCTCGCTAACTGGACAGGTGAACACTGAAGCTTTCTTT. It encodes CASSLTGQVNTEAFF.

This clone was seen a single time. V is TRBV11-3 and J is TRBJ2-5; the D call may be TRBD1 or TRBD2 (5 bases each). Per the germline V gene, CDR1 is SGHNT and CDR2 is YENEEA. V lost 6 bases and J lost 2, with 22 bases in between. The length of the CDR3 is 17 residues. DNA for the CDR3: TGTGCCAGCAGTCAGGGCGTGGTGGGAGCGCCTCAAGAGACCCAGTACTTC. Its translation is CASSQGVVGAPQETQYF. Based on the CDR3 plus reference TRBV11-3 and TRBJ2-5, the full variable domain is EAGVVQSPRYKIIEKKQPVAFWCNPISGHNTLYWYLQNLGQGPELLIRYENEEAVDDSQLPKDRFSAERLKGVDSTLKIQPAELGDSAVYLCASSQGVVGAPQETQYFGPGTRLLVL.

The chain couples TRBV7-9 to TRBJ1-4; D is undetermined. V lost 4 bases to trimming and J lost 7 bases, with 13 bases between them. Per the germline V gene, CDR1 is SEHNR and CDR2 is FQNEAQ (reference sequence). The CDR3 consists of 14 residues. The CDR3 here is CASSSAQSREKLFF. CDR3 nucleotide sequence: TGTGCCAGCAGCTCGGCCCAGTCTCGTGAAAAACTGTTTTTT. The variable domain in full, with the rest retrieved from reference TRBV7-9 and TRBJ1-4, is DTGVSQNPRHKITKRGQNVTFRCDPISEHNRLYWYRQTLGQGPEFLTYFQNEAQLEKSRLLSDRFSAERPKGSFSTLEIQRTEQGDSAMYLCASSSAQSREKLFFGSGTQLSVL.

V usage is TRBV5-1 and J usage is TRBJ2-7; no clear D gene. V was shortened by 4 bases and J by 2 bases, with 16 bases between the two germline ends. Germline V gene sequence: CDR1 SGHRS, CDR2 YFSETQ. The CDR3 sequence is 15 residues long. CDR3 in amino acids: CASSDSTIATYEQYF. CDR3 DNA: TGCGCCAGCAGCGACTCTACCATCGCGACCTACGAGCAGTACTTC.

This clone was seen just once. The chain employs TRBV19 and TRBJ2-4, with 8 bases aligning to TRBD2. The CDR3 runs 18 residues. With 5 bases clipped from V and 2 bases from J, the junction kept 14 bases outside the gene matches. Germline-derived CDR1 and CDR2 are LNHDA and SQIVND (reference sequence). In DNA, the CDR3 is TGTGCCAGTAGTCTCTGGGGGGGGACTAGGGTGACCAAAAACATTCAGTACTTC. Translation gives CASSLWGGTRVTKNIQYF.

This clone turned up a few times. The CDR3 loop is CASSFRGLTEKLFF. CDR3 nucleotide sequence: TGTGCCAGCAGTTTCAGGGGGCTGACTGAAAAACTGTTTTTT. The rearrangement joins TRBV27 to TRBJ1-4; 8 bases agree with TRBD1. CDR1 and CDR2 (germline): MNHEY, SMNVEV (reference sequence). V shed 3 bases, J shed 7 bases, and the junction held 4 bases outside the gene matches. The CDR3 loop spans 14 amino acids.

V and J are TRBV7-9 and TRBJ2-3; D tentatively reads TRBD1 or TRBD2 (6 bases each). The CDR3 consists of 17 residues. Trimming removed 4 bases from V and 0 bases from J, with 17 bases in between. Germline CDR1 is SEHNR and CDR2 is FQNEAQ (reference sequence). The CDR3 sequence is CASSSPSTGASTDTQYF. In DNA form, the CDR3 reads TGTGCCAGCAGCTCTCCATCAACGGGGGCCAGCACAGATACGCAGTATTTT.

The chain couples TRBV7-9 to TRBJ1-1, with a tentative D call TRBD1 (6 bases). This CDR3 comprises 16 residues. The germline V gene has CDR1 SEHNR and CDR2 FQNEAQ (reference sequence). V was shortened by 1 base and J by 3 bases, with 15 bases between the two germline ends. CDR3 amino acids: CASSLGQGLGYTEAFF. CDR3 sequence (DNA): TGTGCCAGCAGCTTAGGCCAGGGGTTGGGGTACACTGAAGCTTTCTTT.

As DNA, the CDR3 is TGTGCCAGCAGCGCGGGGACAGGAGCCTACAATGAGCAGTTCTTC. Its protein product is CASSAGTGAYNEQFF. The chain uses TRBV9 and TRBJ2-1; 8 bases map to TRBD1. Germline V gene lookup returns CDR1 SGDLS and CDR2 YYNGEE. V lost 3 bases and J lost 2; bases outside the gene matches: 4. CDR3 size: 15 residues. Supplemented by reference TRBV9 and TRBJ2-1, the full variable domain reads DSGVTQTPKHLITATGQRVTLRCSPRSGDLSVYWYQQSLDQGLQFLIQYYNGEERAKGNILERFSAQQFPDLHSELNLSSLELGDSALYFCASSAGTGAYNEQFFGPGTRLTVL.